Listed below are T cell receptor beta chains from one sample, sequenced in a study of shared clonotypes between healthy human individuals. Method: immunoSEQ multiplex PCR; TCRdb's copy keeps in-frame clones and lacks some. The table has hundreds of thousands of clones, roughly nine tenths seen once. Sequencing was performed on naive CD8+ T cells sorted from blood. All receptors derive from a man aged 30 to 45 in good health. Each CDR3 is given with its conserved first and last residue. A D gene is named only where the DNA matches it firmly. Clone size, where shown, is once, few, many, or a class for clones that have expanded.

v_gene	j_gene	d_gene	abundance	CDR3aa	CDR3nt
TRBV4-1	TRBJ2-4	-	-	CASSQEWGNIQYF	TGCGCCAGCAGCCAAGAGTGGGGAAACATTCAGTACTTC
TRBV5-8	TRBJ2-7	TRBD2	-	CASSLSLAGGYEQYF	TGTGCCAGCAGCTTGTCTCTAGCGGGAGGCTACGAGCAGTACTTC
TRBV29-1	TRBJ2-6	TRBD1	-	CSVVPAVTGVSGANVLTF	TGCAGCGTTGTCCCCGCCGTGACAGGGGTATCTGGGGCCAACGTCCTGACTTTC
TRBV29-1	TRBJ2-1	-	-	CSVEGLAYYNEQFF	TGCAGCGTTGAAGGGCTAGCATACTACAATGAGCAGTTCTTC
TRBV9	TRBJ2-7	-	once	CASSVGPLRDEQYF	TGTGCCAGCAGCGTAGGGCCTTTGCGGGACGAGCAGTACTTC
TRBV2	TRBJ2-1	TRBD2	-	CASSVPGLAGDHSYNEQFF	TGTGCCAGCAGCGTGCCGGGACTAGCGGGAGACCATTCCTACAATGAGCAGTTCTTC
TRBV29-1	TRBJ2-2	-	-	CSVEGGRLGVGELFF	TGCAGCGTTGAAGGAGGGAGACTAGGGGTCGGGGAGCTGTTTTTT
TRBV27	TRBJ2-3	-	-	CASSLSVPRDTQYF	TGTGCCAGCAGTTTATCGGTGCCTCGGGATACGCAGTATTTT
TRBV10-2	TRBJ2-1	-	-	CASSESGKEQFF	TGCGCCAGCAGTGAGTCGGGCAAAGAGCAGTTCTTC
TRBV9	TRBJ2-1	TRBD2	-	CASSEDPGLAGNEQFF	TGTGCCAGCAGCGAGGATCCGGGACTAGCGGGAAATGAGCAGTTCTTC
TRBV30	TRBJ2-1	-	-	CAWSPPNEQFF	TGTGCCTGGAGTCCCCCCAATGAGCAGTTCTTC
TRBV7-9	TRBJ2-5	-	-	CASSLLGAKRNQETQYF	TGTGCCAGCAGCTTGCTCGGTGCTAAGAGAAACCAAGAGACCCAGTACTTC
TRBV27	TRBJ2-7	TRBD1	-	CASRNGQGRTYEQYF	TGTGCCAGCAGAAACGGACAGGGTAGGACCTACGAGCAGTACTTC
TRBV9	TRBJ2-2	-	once	CASSHGYYGFPTGELFF	TGTGCCAGCAGCCACGGATACTACGGGTTCCCCACCGGGGAGCTGTTTTTT
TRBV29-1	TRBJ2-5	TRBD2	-	CSVVVAGLGETQYF	TGCAGCGTTGTGGTAGCGGGTCTGGGCGAGACCCAGTACTTC
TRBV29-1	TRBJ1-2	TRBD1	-	CSVVGQVYGYTF	TGCAGCGTCGTGGGACAGGTCTATGGCTACACCTTC
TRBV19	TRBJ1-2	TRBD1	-	CASSTTGVYGYTF	TGTGCCAGTAGTACGACAGGGGTCTATGGCTACACCTTC
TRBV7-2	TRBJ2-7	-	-	CASEPTGWSRGEQYF	TGTGCCAGCGAACCCACGGGGTGGAGTAGGGGCGAGCAGTACTTC
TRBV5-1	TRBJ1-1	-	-	CASSLYSGMNTEAFF	TGCGCCAGCAGCTTGTACTCAGGGATGAACACTGAAGCTTTCTTT
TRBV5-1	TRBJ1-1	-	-	CASSFRPGRDTEAFF	TGCGCCAGCAGCTTTCGTCCAGGGAGGGACACTGAAGCTTTCTTT
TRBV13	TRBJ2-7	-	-	CASSLRVMGAYEQYF	TGTGCCAGCTCCCTTAGGGTAATGGGAGCCTACGAGCAGTACTTC
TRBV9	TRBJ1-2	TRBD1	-	CASSASGQISGYTF	TGTGCCAGCAGCGCCTCGGGACAGATATCTGGCTACACCTTC
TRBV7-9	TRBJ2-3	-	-	CASSLYSTDTQYF	TGTGCCAGCAGCTTGTACAGCACAGATACGCAGTATTTT
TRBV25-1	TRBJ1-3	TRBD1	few	CASSESPQGSGNTIYF	TGTGCCAGCAGTGAAAGCCCACAGGGGTCAGGAAACACCATATATTTT
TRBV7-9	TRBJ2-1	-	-	CASTPLGGGHNEQFF	TGTGCCTCGACCCCACTAGGGGGGGGGCACAATGAGCAGTTCTTC
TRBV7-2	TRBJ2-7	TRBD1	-	CASSYTQGLFRYEQYF	TGTGCCAGCAGCTACACACAGGGGCTGTTTCGGTACGAGCAGTACTTC
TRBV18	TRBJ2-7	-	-	CASSPGASAYEQYF	TGTGCCAGCTCACCAGGGGCGAGTGCCTACGAGCAGTACTTC
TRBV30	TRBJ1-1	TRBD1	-	CAWSVPPGQGARRTEAFF	TGTGCCTGGAGTGTACCCCCGGGACAGGGGGCGAGGCGCACTGAAGCTTTCTTT
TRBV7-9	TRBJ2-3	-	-	CASSSDPTVPDTQYF	TGTGCCAGCAGCTCGGACCCCACGGTGCCAGATACGCAGTATTTT
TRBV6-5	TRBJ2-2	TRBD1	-	CASTRGPTGELFF	TGTGCCAGCACCAGGGGGCCCACCGGGGAGCTGTTTTTT
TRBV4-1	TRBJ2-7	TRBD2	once	CASSQGTSGPYEQYF	TGCGCCAGCAGCCAAGGGACTAGCGGCCCCTACGAGCAGTACTTC
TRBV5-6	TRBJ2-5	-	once	CASRPSGEQETQYF	TGTGCCAGCAGACCCTCGGGCGAACAAGAGACCCAGTACTTC
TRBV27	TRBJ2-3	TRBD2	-	CASSHTGLASDTQYF	TGTGCCAGCAGTCACACGGGACTAGCATCAGATACGCAGTATTTT
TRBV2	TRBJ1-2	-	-	CASSRQANYGYTF	TGTGCCAGCAGTAGACAGGCTAACTATGGCTACACCTTC
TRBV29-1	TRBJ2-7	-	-	CSGTDKGSYEQYF	TGCAGCGGTACCGACAAGGGCTCCTACGAGCAGTACTTC
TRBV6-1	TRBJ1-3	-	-	CASLPRSGNTIYF	TGTGCCAGCCTCCCCCGCTCTGGAAACACCATATATTTT
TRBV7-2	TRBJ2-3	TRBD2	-	CASSLLAGATDTQYF	TGTGCCAGCAGCTTACTAGCGGGAGCCACAGATACGCAGTATTTT
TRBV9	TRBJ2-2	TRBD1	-	CASSGLDRGRAGELFF	TGTGCCAGCAGCGGGCTGGACAGGGGGCGAGCCGGGGAGCTGTTTTTT
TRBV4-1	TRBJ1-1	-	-	CASSPNPQGNTEAFF	TGCGCCAGCAGCCCGAACCCTCAGGGGAACACTGAAGCTTTCTTT
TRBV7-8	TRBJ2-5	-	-	CASSLAGEGETQYF	TGTGCCAGCAGCTTAGCCGGCGAGGGAGAGACCCAGTACTTC
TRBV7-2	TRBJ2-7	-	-	CASSLEGTQTYEQYF	TGTGCCAGCAGCTTAGAGGGGACTCAGACCTACGAGCAGTACTTC
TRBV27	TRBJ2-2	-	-	CASSFSSINTGELFF	TGTGCCAGCAGTTTTTCTTCAATAAACACCGGGGAGCTGTTTTTT
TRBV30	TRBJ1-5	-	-	CAWSIGGGNQPQHF	TGTGCCTGGAGTATCGGTGGAGGGAACCAGCCCCAGCATTTT
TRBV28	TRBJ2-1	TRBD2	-	CASSLTSPYNEQFF	TGTGCCAGCAGCCTGACTAGCCCCTACAATGAGCAGTTCTTC